The T cell receptor (beta chain) under discussion was sequenced for a study of OX40 agonist ivuxolimab in advanced cancers. For the study at large: Among those enrolled, mean age was about 63 years (range roughly 20 to 85) and about 81% were male. One patient with hepatocellular carcinoma and two with cutaneous melanoma, three in all, had partial responses. Study conclusions and caveats: The study observed clonal expansion of CD4+ and CD8+ blood T cells by week 6 at 0.1 to 3.0 mg/kg.

This CDR3 has 11 residues. Per the germline V gene, CDR1 is MNHNY and CDR2 is SVGAGI (reference sequence). The V gene lost 8 bases and the J gene lost 4 bases, with 9 bases spanning the gap. Measured with immunoSEQ multiplex PCR; TCRdb has only the in-frame clones, and not every one. The data contain about 88,000 clones, more than 80% of them singletons. Comment on this clone: The antigen is undetermined.

Patients were ineligible given autoimmune disease history or systemic immunosuppression. Sequencing used CD4+ or CD8+ T cells sorted from blood, obtained in a trial of the OX40 agonist ivuxolimab. The chain employs TRBV6-6 and TRBJ2-7; no definite D call. This TCR was recovered from an adult with an advanced solid tumor such as melanoma, head and neck, liver or kidney cancer. The DNA for the CDR3 is TGTGCCAGCGGCAAGATTTACGAGCAGTACTTC. This translates into CASGKIYEQYF.